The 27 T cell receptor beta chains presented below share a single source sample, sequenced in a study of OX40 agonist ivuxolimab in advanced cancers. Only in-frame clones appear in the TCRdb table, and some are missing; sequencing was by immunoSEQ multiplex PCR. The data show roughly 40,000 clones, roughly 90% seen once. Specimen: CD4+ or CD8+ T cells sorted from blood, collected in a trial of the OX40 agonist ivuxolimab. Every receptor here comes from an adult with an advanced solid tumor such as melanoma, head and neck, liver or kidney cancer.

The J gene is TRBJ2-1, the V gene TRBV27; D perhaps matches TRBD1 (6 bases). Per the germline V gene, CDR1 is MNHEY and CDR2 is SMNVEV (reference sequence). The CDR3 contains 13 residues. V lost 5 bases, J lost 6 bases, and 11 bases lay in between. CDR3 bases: TGTGCCAGCAGTCTGGACAGAGGCAATGAGCAGTTCTTC. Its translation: CASSLDRGNEQFF.

The CDR3 reads CASSVLAGELETQYF. The CDR3 DNA reads TGTGCCAGCAGCGTACTAGCGGGAGAATTAGAGACCCAGTACTTC. This chain joins TRBV11-2 and TRBJ2-5; 11 nucleotides match TRBD2. CDR3 length: 15 amino acids. Germline-derived CDR1 and CDR2 are SGHAT and FQNNGV. The J segment lost 4 bases and the V segment lost 5 bases, leaving 6 bases of the junction unmatched.

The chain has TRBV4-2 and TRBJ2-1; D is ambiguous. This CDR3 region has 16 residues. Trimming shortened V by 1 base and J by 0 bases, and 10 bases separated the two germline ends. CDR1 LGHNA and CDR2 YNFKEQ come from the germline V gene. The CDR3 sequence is CASSQVWTSSYNEQFF. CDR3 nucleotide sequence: TGTGCCAGCAGCCAAGTGTGGACGAGCTCCTACAATGAGCAGTTCTTC.

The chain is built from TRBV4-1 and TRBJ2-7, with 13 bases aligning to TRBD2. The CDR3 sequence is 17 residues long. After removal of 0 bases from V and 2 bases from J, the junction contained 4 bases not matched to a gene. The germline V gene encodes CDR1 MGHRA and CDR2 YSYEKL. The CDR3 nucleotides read TGCGCCAGCAGCCAAGACGGGACTAGCGGGATCACCTACGAGCAGTACTTC. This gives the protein CASSQDGTSGITYEQYF.

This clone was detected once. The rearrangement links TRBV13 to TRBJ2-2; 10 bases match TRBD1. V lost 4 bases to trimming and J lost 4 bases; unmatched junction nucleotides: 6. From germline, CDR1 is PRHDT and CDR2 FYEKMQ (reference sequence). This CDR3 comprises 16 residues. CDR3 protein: CASSSGQGGSTGELFF. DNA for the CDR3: TGTGCCAGCAGCTCAGGACAGGGGGGGAGCACCGGGGAGCTGTTTTTT.

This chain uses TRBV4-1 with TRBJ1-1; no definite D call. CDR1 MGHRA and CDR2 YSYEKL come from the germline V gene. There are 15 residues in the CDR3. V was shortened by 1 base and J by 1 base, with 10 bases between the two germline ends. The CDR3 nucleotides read TGCGCCAGCAGCCAAGGAGGGTCTACGAACACTGAAGCTTTCTTT. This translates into CASSQGGSTNTEAFF.

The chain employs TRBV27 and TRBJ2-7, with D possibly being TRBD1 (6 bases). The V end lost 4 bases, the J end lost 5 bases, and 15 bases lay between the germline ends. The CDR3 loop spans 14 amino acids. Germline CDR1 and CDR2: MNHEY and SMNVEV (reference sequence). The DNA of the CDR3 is TGTGCCAGCAGTTCCGTGGACAGATTAAACGAGCAGTACTTC. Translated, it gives CASSSVDRLNEQYF.

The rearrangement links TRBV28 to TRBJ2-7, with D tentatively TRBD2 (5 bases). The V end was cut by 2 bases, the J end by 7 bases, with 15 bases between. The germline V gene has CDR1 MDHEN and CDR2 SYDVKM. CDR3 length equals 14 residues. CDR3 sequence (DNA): TGTGCCAGCAGTTTAAGGTCTAGCATCCCTGAGCAGTACTTC. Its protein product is CASSLRSSIPEQYF.

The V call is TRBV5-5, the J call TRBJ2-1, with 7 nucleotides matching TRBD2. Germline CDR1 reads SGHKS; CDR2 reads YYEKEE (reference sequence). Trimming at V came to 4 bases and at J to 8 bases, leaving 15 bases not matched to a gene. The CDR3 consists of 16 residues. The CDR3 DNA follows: TGTGCCAGCAGCCCAGTACTAGCGCCCCTCGACCATGAGCAGTTCTTC. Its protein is CASSPVLAPLDHEQFF. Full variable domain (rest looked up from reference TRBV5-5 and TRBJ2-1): DAGVTQSPTHLIKTRGQQVTLRCSPISGHKSVSWYQQVLGQGPQFIFQYYEKEERGRGNFPDRFSARQFPNYSSELNVNALLLGDSALYLCASSPVLAPLDHEQFFGPGTRLTVL.

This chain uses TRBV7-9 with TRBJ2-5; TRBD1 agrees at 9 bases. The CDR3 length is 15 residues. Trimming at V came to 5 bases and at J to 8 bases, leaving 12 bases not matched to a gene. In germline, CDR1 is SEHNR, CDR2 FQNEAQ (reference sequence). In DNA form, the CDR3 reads TGTGCCAGCAGCGGCCGGACAGGGGTCGGCGGTACCCAGTACTTC. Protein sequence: CASSGRTGVGGTQYF.

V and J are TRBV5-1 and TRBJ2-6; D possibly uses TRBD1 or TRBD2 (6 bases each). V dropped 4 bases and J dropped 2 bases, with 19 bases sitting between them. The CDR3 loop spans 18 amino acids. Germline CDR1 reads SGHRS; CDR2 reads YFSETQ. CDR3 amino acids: CASSATGAGGTGANVLTF. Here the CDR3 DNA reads TGCGCCAGCAGCGCCACGGGGGCAGGAGGGACTGGGGCCAACGTCCTGACTTTC.

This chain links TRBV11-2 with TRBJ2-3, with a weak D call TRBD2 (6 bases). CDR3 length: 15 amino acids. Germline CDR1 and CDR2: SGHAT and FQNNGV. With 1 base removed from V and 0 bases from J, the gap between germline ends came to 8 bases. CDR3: CASSLGAGSTDTQYF. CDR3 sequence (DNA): TGTGCCAGCAGCTTAGGGGCGGGAAGCACAGATACGCAGTATTTT.

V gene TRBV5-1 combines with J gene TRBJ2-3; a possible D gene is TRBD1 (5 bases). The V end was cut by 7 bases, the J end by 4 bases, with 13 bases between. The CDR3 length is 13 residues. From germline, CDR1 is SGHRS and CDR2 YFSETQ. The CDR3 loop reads CASGRGSADTQYF. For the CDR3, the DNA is TGCGCCAGCGGAAGGGGTTCCGCAGATACGCAGTATTTT.

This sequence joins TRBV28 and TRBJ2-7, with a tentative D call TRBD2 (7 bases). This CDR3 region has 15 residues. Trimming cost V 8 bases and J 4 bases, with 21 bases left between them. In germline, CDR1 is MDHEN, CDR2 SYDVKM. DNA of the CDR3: TGTGCCAGCCTGGGGGGGCAGGGTATGAAGTACGAGCAGTACTTC. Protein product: CASLGGQGMKYEQYF.

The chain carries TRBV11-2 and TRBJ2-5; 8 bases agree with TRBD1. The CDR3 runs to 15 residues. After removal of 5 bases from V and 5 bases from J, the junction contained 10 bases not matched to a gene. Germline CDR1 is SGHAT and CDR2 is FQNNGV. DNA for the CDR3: TGTGCCAGCAGCCCGGACGGGACAGGATGGGAGACCCAGTACTTC. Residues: CASSPDGTGWETQYF.

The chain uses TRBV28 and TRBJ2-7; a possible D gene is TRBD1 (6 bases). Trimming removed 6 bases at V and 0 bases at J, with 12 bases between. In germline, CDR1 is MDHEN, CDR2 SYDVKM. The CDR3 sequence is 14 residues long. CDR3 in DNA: TGTGCCAGCAGCTTCGGACAGACCTCCTACGAGCAGTACTTC. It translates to CASSFGQTSYEQYF. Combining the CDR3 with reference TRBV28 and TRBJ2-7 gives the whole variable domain DVKVTQSSRYLVKRTGEKVFLECVQDMDHENMFWYRQDPGLGLRLIYFSYDVKMKEKGDIPEGYSVSREKKERFSLILESASTNQTSMYLCASSFGQTSYEQYFGPGTRLTVT.

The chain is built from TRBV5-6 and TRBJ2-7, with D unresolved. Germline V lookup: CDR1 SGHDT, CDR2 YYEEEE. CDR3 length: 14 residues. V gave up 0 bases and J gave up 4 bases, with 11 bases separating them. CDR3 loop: CASSLGQVVYEQYF. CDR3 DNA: TGTGCCAGCAGCTTGGGGCAGGTAGTTTACGAGCAGTACTTC. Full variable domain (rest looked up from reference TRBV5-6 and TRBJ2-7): DAGVTQSPTHLIKTRGQQVTLRCSPKSGHDTVSWYQQALGQGPQFIFQYYEEEERQRGNFPDRFSGHQFPNYSSELNVNALLLGDSALYLCASSLGQVVYEQYFGPGTRLTVT.

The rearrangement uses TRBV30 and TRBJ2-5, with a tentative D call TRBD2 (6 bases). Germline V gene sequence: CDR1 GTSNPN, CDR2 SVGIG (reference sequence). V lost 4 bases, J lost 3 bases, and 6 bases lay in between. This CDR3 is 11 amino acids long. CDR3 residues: CAWKREETQYF. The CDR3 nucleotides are TGTGCCTGGAAGCGGGAAGAGACCCAGTACTTC. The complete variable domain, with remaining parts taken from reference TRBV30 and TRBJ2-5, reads SQTIHQWPATLVQPVGSPLSLECTVEGTSNPNLYWYRQAAGRGLQLLFYSVGIGQISSEVPQNLSASRPQDRQFILSSKKLLLSDSGFYLCAWKREETQYFGPGTRLLVL.

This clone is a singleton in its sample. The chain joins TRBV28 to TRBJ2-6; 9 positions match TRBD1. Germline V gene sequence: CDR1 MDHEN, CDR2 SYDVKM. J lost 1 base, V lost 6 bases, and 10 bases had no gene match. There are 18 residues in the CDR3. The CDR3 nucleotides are TGTGCCAGCAGGGGAGCCGGGACAGGGAGGTCTGGGGCCAACGTCCTGACTTTC. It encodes CASRGAGTGRSGANVLTF.

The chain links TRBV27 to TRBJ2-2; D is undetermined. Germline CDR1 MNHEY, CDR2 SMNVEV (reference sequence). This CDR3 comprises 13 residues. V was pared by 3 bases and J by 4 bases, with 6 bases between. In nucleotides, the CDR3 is TGTGCCAGCAGTTTCGGGTTCACCGGGGAGCTGTTTTTT. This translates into CASSFGFTGELFF.

DNA of the CDR3: TGTGCCAGTAGTATGTCCCCTCAAGAGACCCAGTACTTC. Amino acids: CASSMSPQETQYF. The chain links TRBV19 to TRBJ2-5; unclear D gene. With 3 bases removed from V and 2 bases from J, the gap between germline ends came to 7 bases. The germline V gene has CDR1 LNHDA and CDR2 SQIVND (reference sequence). The CDR3 covers 13 residues.

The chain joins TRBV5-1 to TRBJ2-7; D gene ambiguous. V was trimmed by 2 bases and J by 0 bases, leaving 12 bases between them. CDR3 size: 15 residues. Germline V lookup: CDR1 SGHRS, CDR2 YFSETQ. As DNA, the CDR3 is TGCGCCAGCAGCTTCCTGGACGCGAGCTCCTACGAGCAGTACTTC. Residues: CASSFLDASSYEQYF.

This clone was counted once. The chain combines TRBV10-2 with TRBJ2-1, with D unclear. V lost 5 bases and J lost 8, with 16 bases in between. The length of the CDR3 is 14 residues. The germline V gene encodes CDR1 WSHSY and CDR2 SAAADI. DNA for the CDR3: TGCGCCAGCAGTACCCCCCCCAAGACCGATGAGCAGTTCTTC. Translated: CASSTPPKTDEQFF.

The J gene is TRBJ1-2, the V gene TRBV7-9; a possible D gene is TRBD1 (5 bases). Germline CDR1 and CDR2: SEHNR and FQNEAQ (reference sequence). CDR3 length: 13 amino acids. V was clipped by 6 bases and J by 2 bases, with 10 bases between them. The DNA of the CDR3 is TGTGCCAGCAGTTTACAGGAAAACTATGGCTACACCTTC. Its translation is CASSLQENYGYTF.

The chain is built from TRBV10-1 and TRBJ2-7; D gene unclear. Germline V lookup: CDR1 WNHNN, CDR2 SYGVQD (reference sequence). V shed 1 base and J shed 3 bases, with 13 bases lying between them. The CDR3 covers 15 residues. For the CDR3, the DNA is TGCGCCAGCAGTGAGTTAGGGCTAATTGTCTACGAGCAGTACTTC. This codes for CASSELGLIVYEQYF.

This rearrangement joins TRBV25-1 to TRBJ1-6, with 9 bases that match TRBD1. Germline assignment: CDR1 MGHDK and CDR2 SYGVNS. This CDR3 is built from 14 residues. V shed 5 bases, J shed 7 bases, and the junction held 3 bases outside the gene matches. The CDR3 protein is CASSPTGGNSPLHF. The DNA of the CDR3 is TGTGCCAGCAGTCCCACAGGGGGCAATTCACCCCTCCACTTT.

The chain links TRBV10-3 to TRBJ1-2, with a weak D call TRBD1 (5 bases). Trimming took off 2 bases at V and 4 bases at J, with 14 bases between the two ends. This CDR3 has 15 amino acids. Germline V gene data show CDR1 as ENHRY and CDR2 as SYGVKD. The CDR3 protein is CAISEGSGTPYGYTF. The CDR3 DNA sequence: TGTGCCATCAGTGAGGGTTCGGGGACGCCCTATGGCTACACCTTC.